This T cell receptor beta chain was captured by sequencing in a study of T cell responses to AZD1222 COVID-19 vaccine. Study-wide findings and caveats: Nearly half of the spike-specific TCRs reportedly recognize variant regions that carry no mutations. Along spike, vaccine-associated CD4 TCRs were found throughout, with dominance at 160-218 and 743-854.

Assay: immunoSEQ multiplex PCR; the TCRdb copy retains only in-frame clones and omits some. The data contain some 86,000 clones, about 84% of them singletons. In regard to this clone: The antigen is unknown. This may come from a read error, since a much larger clone is one base off.

The sequence came from an adult in good health. Specimen: peripheral blood, collected on day 0 of AZD1222 vaccination.

In DNA, the CDR3 is TGCCCCCCCAGACTACACGAAAGGGGGGCCAGCTCTGGGGCCAACGTCCTGACTTTC. Translating gives CPPRLHERGASSGANVLTF. The chain is built from TRBV4-1 and TRBJ2-6; D possibly matches TRBD1 or TRBD2 (6 bases each). The CDR3 extends over 19 amino acids. Germline V gives CDR1 MGHRA, CDR2 YSYEKL.